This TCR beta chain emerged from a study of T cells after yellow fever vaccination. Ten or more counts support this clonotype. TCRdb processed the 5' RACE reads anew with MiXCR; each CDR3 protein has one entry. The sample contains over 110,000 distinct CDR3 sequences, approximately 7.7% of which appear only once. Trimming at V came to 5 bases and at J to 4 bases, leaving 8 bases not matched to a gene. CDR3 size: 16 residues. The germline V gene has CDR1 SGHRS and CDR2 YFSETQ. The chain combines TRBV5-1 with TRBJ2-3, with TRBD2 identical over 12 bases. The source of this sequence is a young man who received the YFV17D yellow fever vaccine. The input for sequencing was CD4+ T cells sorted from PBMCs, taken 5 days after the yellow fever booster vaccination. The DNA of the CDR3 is TGCGCCAGCAGTAAGGAGGCTAGCGGGAGGGCAGATACGCAGTATTTT. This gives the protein CASSKEASGRADTQYF. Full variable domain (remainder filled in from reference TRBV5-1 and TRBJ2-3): KAGVTQTPRYLIKTRGQQVTLSCSPISGHRSVSWYQQTPGQGLQFLFEYFSETQRNKGNFPGRFSGRQFSNSRSEMNVSTLELGDSALYLCASSKEASGRADTQYFGPGTRLTVL.